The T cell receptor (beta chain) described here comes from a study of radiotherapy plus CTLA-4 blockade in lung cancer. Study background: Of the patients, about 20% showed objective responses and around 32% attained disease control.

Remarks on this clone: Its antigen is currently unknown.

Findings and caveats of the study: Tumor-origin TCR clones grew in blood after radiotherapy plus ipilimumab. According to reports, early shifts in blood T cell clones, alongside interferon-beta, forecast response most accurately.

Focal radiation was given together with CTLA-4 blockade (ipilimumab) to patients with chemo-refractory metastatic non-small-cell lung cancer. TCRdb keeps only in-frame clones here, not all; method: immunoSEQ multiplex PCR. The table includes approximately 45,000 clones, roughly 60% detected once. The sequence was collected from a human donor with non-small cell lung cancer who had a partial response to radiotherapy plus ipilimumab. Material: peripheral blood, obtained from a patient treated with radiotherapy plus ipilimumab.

This CDR3 is CASSVAGGNQPQHF. In DNA, the CDR3 is TGTGCCAGCAGCGTAGCGGGGGGCAATCAGCCCCAGCATTTT. The chain joins TRBV9 to TRBJ1-5; TRBD1 is a possible D gene (5 bases). Germline loops: CDR1 SGDLS, CDR2 YYNGEE. The CDR3 is 14 amino acids. The V gene lost 0 bases and the J gene lost 2 bases, with 6 bases spanning the gap.